This T cell receptor (beta chain) was profiled in a study of T cells after yellow fever vaccination. Overall study results and limits: Among primary-vaccination clones, most reappeared after the booster, at around 97% for CD4 and approximately 90% for CD8. Contaminating bulk clonotypes could be abundant in FACS-sorted repertoires.

Template switching with 5'RACE generated the TCR cDNA and added a universal primer site and UMIs. MiXCR, applied by TCRdb to the 5' RACE reads, yields one record per CDR3 protein. The table includes some 290,000 distinct CDR3 sequences, roughly 10% detected once. The CDR3 has 15 residues. Per germline, CDR1 SGHRS and CDR2 YFSETQ. V lost 0 bases and J lost 1, with 10 bases in between. This clonotype was detected many times. Its specificity is unknown. The material sequenced was CD4+ T cells sorted from PBMCs, taken 45 days after the yellow fever booster vaccination. The receptor's source is a man aged 18-30 years who received the YFV17D yellow fever vaccine. The chain employs TRBV5-1 and TRBJ2-5; unclear D gene. The CDR3 region is CASSLGDTSQETQYF. CDR3 coding DNA: TGCGCCAGCAGCTTGGGAGACACGAGCCAAGAGACCCAGTACTTC.